This TCR beta chain emerged from a study of blood T cells in healthy people across ages (dated by TCRdb to between 2015 and 2017). About the study as a whole: In model experiments, template switching captured about one uniquely barcoded TCR beta cDNA molecule for every two T cells. The study measured age-related changes in TCR beta repertoire diversity using deep sequencing normalized with unique cDNA molecular identifiers. Four age groups were formed from the donors: young (average about 15 years), middle-aged (just under 40), aged (about 62) and long-lived (less than 85). To avoid experimental bias, donors of different ages were spread randomly across the sequencing lanes. Two additional independent replicas of 1 million unique cDNA reads from the same blood draw were analyzed for two donors (one aged 18 to 30 and one aged 80 or older).

The germline V gene yields MDHEN for CDR1 and SYDVKM for CDR2. The CDR3 runs 15 amino acids, cysteine and phenylalanine included. Only the CDR3 region is kept as DNA, spanning 45 bases read in frame from base 1. Library preparation used 5' RACE. Sequenced using an Illumina HiSeq 2500. A second PCR of roughly 7 to 11 cycles was run with a J-beta primer mix and a sample-barcoded 5' primer. A template-switch 5' adaptor carrying 12 random nucleotides introduced a unique molecular identifier onto each TCR beta cDNA molecule. At least 3 million CDR3-containing paired-end reads were obtained from each sample. First-strand cDNA synthesis was performed from all RNA using the Mint cDNA synthesis kit, with priming by a TRBC-specific oligonucleotide. Following uracil-DNA glycosylase treatment, a first 18-cycle PCR with universal primers M1SS and BC2_uni_R was performed on all cDNA. The original pipeline was this. For normalization, 1 million high-quality reads, each with a distinct molecular identifier, were randomly selected from each sample. Instead of being binned into consensus sequences, reads that shared molecular identifiers were thrown out. CDR3 identification, clonotype clustering and error correction used MiTCR with a Q25 quality threshold and the strictest error-elimination algorithm. A nonparametric unseen species model with Euler transformation was used to estimate lower-bound total TCR beta diversity. TCRdb redid the processing of the public reads, applying fastp at Q25 and MiXCR, and retained in-frame beta chains. CDR3 protein sequences are deduplicated, and each keeps its most common genes and DNA. It is TCRdb's table, rather than the study itself, that gives the V and J calls and clone size. In this sample the table shows 1.5 million to 2 million distinct CDR3 sequences, roughly 28% of which occur a single time. Less than 9.5% of the sample is held by the ten biggest clonotypes.

About this clonotype itself: Its antigen has not been determined. One junction end disagrees with the germline gene, perhaps due to a read error.

General findings and caveats noted by the study authors: Observed TCR beta diversity per million T cells fell roughly linearly with age, and a significant reduction was already apparent by age around 40. Total diversity estimates from one million sequenced T cells were considered lower bounds and underestimates. The long-lived group showed more naive CD4+ T cells, fewer expanded clones and increased TCR diversity than the aged group, suggesting age selection. Because profiling used bulk unsorted PBMCs, naive and antigen-experienced compartments could not be compared conclusively. Because donor CMV infection status was unknown, age-related changes in expanded clonotypes were potentially confounded. Observed TCR beta diversity correlated strongly with the percentage of naive T cells measured by flow cytometry.

Donors were under 40 systemically healthy Caucasian individuals from Russia aged roughly 6 to 100 years. Each donor gave 8 to 10 milliliters of peripheral blood, collected into EDTA-treated Vacutainer tubes. Ficoll-Paque density-gradient centrifugation was used to isolate PBMCs, with at least 7 million per sample. Total RNA was extracted from PBMCs with Trizol reagent, with at least 5 micrograms obtained per sample. The percentages of naive CD45RAhigh/CD27high T cells were determined by flow cytometry on a PBMC aliquot from every donor. Sequencing was carried out using blood. The V and J genes are TRBV28 and TRBJ2-7, with 11 bases aligning to TRBD1. This TCR was sampled from a woman younger than 45 in good health. The encoded CDR3 is CTSSLPRDRGSEQYF. At the DNA level, the sequence is TGTACCAGCAGTCTTCCCAGGGACAGGGGGTCCGAGCAGTACTTC.